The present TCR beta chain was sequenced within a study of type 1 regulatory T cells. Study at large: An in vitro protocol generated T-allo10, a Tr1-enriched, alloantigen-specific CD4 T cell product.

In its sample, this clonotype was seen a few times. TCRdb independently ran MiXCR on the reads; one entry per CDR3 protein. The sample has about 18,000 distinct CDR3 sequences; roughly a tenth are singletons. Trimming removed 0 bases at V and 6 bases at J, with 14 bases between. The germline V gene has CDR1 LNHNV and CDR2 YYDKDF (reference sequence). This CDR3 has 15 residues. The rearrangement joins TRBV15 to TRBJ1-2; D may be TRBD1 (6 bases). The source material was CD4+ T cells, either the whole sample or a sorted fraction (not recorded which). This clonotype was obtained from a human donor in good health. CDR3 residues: CATSRDRDKSHGYTF. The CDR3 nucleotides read TGTGCCACCAGCAGAGATAGGGACAAATCACATGGCTACACCTTC.